This paragraph reports one TCR beta chain. Antigen: not known. The source of the sample is a study of radiotherapy plus CTLA-4 blockade in lung cancer. General study points: Some TCR clones had been derived from tumors. These clones expanded in peripheral blood after radiotherapy plus ipilimumab.

V was clipped by 4 bases and J by 4 bases; unmatched bases: 19. Germline assignment: CDR1 KGHSH and CDR2 LQKENI. CDR3 length: 18 residues. Sequencing was performed with immunoSEQ multiplex PCR; in TCRdb, only in-frame clones are kept and a portion is missing. The top ten hold over 15% of the sample, which has about 87,000 clones, around 87% seen once. The J gene is TRBJ2-7, the V gene TRBV18; the match to TRBD1 covers 7 bases. The material sequenced was peripheral blood, taken from a patient treated with radiotherapy plus ipilimumab. The TCR originated in a human donor with non-small cell lung cancer that progressed on radiotherapy plus ipilimumab. The CDR3: CASSLLSWDGTASYEQYF. The CDR3 bases are TGTGCCAGCTCACTCCTCTCCTGGGACGGGACAGCAAGTTACGAGCAGTACTTC.